This T cell receptor beta chain was found in a study of control samples from healthy donors and cancer patients. V was pared by 8 bases and J by 5 bases, with 6 bases of the junction left unmatched. The CDR3 loop spans 13 amino acids. CDR1 and CDR2 (germline): KGHSH, LQKENI. The protocol was immunoSEQ multiplex PCR, while the TCRdb copy is restricted to in-frame clones and leaves out a portion. In the table there are roughly 120,000 clones, roughly 94% of which are singletons. The source material was blood. The chain carries TRBV18 and TRBJ1-1; 9 bases are a match to TRBD1. The receptor was derived from a man aged 30-40 years in good health. CDR3 region: CASGNRGQTEAFF. In nucleotides, the CDR3 is TGTGCCAGCGGGAACAGGGGGCAGACTGAAGCTTTCTTT. Full variable domain (remainder filled in from reference TRBV18 and TRBJ1-1): NAGVMQNPRHLVRRRGQEARLRCSPMKGHSHVYWYRQLPEEGLKFMVYLQKENIIDESGMPKERFSAEFPKEGPSILRIQQVVRGDSAAYFCASGNRGQTEAFFGQGTRLTVV.